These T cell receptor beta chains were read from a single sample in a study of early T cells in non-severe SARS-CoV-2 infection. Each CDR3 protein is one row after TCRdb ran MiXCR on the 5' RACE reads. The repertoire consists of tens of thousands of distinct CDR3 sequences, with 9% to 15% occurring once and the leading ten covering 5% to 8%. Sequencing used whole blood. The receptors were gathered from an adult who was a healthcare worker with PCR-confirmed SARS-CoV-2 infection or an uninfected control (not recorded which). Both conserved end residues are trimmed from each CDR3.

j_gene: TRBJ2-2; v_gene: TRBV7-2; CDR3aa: ASSVGVTGELF
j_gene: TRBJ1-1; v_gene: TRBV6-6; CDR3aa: ASGGGVNTEAF
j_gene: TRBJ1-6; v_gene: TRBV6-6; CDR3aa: ASSYWDAPTYNSPLH
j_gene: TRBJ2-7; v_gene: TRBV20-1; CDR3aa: SATGGYYEQY
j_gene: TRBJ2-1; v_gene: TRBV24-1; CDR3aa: ATSDFGTGPNEQF
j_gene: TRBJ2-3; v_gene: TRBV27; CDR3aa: ASRSGTATDTQY
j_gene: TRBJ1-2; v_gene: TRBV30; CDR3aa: AWSALNYGYT
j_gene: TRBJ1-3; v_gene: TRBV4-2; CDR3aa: ASSQQWDFQALSSGNTIY
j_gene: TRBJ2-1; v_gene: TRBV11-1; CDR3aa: ASSFGGRLF
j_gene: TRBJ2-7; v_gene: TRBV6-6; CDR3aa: ASTQGHSGSYEQY
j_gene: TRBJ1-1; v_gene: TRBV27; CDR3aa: AARGGGRFTEAF
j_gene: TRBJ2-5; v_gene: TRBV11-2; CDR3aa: ASKPNLAGEETQY
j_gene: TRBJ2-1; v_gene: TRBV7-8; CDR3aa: ASSLALAGGREYNEQF
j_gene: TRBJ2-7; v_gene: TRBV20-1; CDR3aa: SALPLAGVSYEQY
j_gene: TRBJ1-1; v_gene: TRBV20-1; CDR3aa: SARDSVRGNTEAF
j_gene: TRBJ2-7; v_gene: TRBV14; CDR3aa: ASSQDLRSSYEQY
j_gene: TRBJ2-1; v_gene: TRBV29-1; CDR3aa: SVDGGLVNEQF
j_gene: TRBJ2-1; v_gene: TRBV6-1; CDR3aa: ASSPRDRGYNEQF